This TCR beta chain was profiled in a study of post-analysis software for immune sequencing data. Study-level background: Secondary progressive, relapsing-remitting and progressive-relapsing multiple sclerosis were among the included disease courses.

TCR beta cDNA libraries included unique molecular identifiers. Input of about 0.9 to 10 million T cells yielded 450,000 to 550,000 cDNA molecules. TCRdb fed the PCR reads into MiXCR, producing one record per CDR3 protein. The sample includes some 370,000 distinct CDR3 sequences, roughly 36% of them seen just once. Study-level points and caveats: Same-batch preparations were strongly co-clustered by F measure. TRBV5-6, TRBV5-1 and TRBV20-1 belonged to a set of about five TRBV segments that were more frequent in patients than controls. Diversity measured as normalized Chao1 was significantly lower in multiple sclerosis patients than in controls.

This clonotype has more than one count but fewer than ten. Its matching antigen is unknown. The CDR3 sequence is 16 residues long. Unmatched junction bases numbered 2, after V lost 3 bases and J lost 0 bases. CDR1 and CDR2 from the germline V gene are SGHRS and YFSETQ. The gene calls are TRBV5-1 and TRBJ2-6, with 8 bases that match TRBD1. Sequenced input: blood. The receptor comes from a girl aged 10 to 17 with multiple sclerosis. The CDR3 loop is CASSSTGVSGANVLTF. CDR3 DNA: TGCGCCAGCAGCTCGACAGGGGTCTCTGGGGCCAACGTCCTGACTTTC.